This T cell receptor (beta chain) was observed in a study of blood T cell repertoires in COVID-19. Turning to the study itself: Acute-phase and convalescent COVID-19 samples originated in the United States, Italy and Spain. Sample material is recorded as cDNA or gDNA derived from T cells, B-cell-depleted T cells, or PBMCs.

Authors' data handling: Amplifying reference gene primers gave estimates of nucleated cell counts. Libraries were prepared by immunoSEQ multiplex PCR; TCRdb keeps only in-frame clonotypes and omits some of them. The V and J calls and the clone size are those of that table, but D and trimming were determined from the DNA. The sample contains hundreds of thousands of clones, 80% to 90% of which appear only once. The source is a woman between 40 and 50 years old with active or convalescent COVID-19. The sequenced sample was peripheral blood.

The DNA of the CDR3 is TGTGCCAGCAGTTTAGCCGGGAACTATGGCTACACCTTC. Translation gives CASSLAGNYGYTF. V and J are TRBV12-3 or TRBV12-4 and TRBJ1-2, with D unclear. The V end was cut by 0 bases, the J end by 2 bases, with 4 bases between. The CDR3 contains 13 residues.